The 11 T cell receptor beta chains in this list originate from one sample, sequenced in a study of regulatory T cells in long-lasting Graves disease (dated by TCRdb to the early 2020s). This specimen's time point label, per the study, means: newly diagnosed GD, antithyroid drugs for less than 3 months. For both TCR sequencing and RNA sequencing, RNA was extracted from PBMCs in TRIzol. Libraries came from multiplex PCR. Data came from an Illumina HiSeq 4000. CDR3 regions were amplified by Arm-PCR with iRepertoire HTBI primers to construct TCR beta libraries. The raw public reads went through TCRdb reprocessing: fastp at Q25, MiXCR clone calling, in-frame beta chains kept. Rows merge per CDR3 protein into single entries with the most common DNA and genes. Across this sample there are a few hundred thousand distinct CDR3 sequences, with 16% seen only once. 25% to 30% of the sample lies in the top ten.

This sample was also put to use in a study of T cells in Graves' hyperthyroidism and ophthalmopathy.

The sample was peripheral blood mononuclear cells (PBMCs), taken at new diagnosis, from a patient treated with antithyroid drugs. The receptors shown here come from a man aged 40-49 years with Graves disease. Donor details come from another sample of the same person, matched by shared clones.

V is TRBV19 and J is TRBJ2-7; 13 positions match TRBD2. Germline-derived CDR1 and CDR2 are LNHDA and SQIVND (reference sequence). The CDR3 covers 16 residues. Losses at the gene ends were 3 bases for V and 3 bases for J; bases not matched to a gene: 5. CDR3 nucleotides: TGTGCCAGTAGTATTGGGAGGACTAGCGGGGGCTACGAGCAGTACTTC. It encodes CASSIGRTSGGYEQYF.

V usage is TRBV2 and J usage is TRBJ1-5; D possibly corresponds to TRBD1 (5 bases). The CDR3 totals 18 residues. V lost 2 bases to trimming and J lost 1 base, with 18 bases between them. CDR1 and CDR2 (germline): SNHLY, FYNNEI. CDR3 loop: CASSEYSGRAGSNQPQHF. As DNA, the CDR3 is TGTGCCAGCAGTGAATACTCGGGACGGGCTGGAAGCAATCAGCCCCAGCATTTT.

This clonotype was found many times. J is TRBJ1-4 and V is TRBV24-1; D possibly corresponds to TRBD1 (5 bases). CDR3 length equals 14 residues. Trimming cost V 3 bases and J 4 bases, with 8 bases left between them. The germline V gene encodes CDR1 KGHDR and CDR2 SFDVKD. The CDR3 spells CATSDGQINEKLFF. Here the CDR3 DNA reads TGTGCCACCAGTGATGGACAAATTAATGAAAAACTGTTTTTT.

This clonotype was counted many times. The V and J genes are TRBV6-4 and TRBJ1-1, with D possibly matching TRBD1 (6 bases). The CDR3 has 13 residues. The V gene's germline CDR1 is MRHNA and CDR2 SNTAGT. V gave up 5 bases and J gave up 10 bases, with 17 bases separating them. Here the CDR3 reads CASSPNTGLPAFF. As DNA, the CDR3 is TGTGCCAGCAGTCCAAATACAGGGCTGCCAGCTTTCTTT.

V and J are TRBV5-5 and TRBJ1-2; D possibly corresponds to TRBD1 (6 bases). Germline lookup yields CDR1 SGHKS and CDR2 YYEKEE (reference sequence). Trimming left V 4 bases short and J 10 bases short, with 23 bases between. The CDR3 is 15 residues long. CDR3 nucleotides: TGTGCCAGCAGCACCCCGACGGGGGACAACGTGGACTACACCTTC. Translated, it gives CASSTPTGDNVDYTF.

This clonotype showed up just a few times. This rearrangement joins TRBV5-1 to TRBJ1-3; D perhaps matches TRBD1 (5 bases). V lost 0 bases, J lost 3 bases, and 10 bases lay in between. The CDR3 consists of 15 residues. Germline assignment: CDR1 SGHRS and CDR2 YFSETQ. CDR3 DNA: TGCGCCAGCAGCTTGGATGGGGGGAATGGAAACACCATATATTTT. Protein sequence: CASSLDGGNGNTIYF. The entire variable domain, with the rest obtained from reference TRBV5-1 and TRBJ1-3, is as follows: KAGVTQTPRYLIKTRGQQVTLSCSPISGHRSVSWYQQTPGQGLQFLFEYFSETQRNKGNFPGRFSGRQFSNSRSEMNVSTLELGDSALYLCASSLDGGNGNTIYFGEGSWLTVV.

The CDR3 DNA is TGCAGCGTGACCTCTGGGGGTTCGACAGATACGCAGTATTTT. Its protein is CSVTSGGSTDTQYF. V gene TRBV29-1 combines with J gene TRBJ2-3, with D perhaps assigned TRBD1 or TRBD2 (5 bases each). Germline V gives CDR1 SQVTM, CDR2 ANQGSEA. The V end was cut by 6 bases, the J end by 3 bases, with 16 bases between. The CDR3 spans 14 residues.

With regard to this clonotype: One base away lies a much larger clone, so this may be a sequencing read error. The missing conserved phenylalanine or tryptophan at the end of this CDR3 makes a read error likely. The V and J genes are TRBV6-9 and TRBJ2-7, with 7 positions matching TRBD2. This CDR3 comprises 14 residues. Trimming at V came to 4 bases and at J to 2 bases, leaving 5 bases not matched to a gene. Looked up from germline, CDR1 is MNHGY and CDR2 is SVAAGI. The CDR3 loop is CASSSGTTTYEQYS. The DNA for the CDR3 is TGTGCCAGCAGTTCTGGGACTACCACCTACGAGCAGTACTCC.

The genes are TRBV2 and TRBJ1-1; 8 bases line up with TRBD1. CDR1 and CDR2 from the germline V gene are SNHLY and FYNNEI. J gave up 0 bases and V 9 bases, and 9 bases lay outside the gene matches. The CDR3 runs 15 residues. The CDR3 DNA reads as TGTGCCAGTCGGACAGGGCCCTACATGAACACTGAAGCTTTCTTT. Translation: CASRTGPYMNTEAFF.

This clonotype was detected a few times. The J gene is TRBJ2-3, the V gene TRBV7-9; maybe TRBD1 (5 bases). Between the trimmed V and J ends, which lost 5 bases and 6 bases, there was a span of 15 bases. This CDR3 comprises 14 residues. Germline V gives CDR1 SEHNR, CDR2 FQNEAQ (reference sequence). CDR3 loop: CASSPRQGLDTQYF. As DNA, the CDR3 is TGTGCCAGCAGCCCTAGGCAGGGCCTCGATACGCAGTATTTT.

This clonotype showed up just a few times. The chain recombines TRBV30 with TRBJ2-7; 8 positions match TRBD1. The J segment lost 8 bases and the V segment lost 2 bases, leaving 14 bases of the junction unmatched. Germline CDR1 and CDR2: GTSNPN and SVGIG (reference sequence). The length of the CDR3 is 15 residues. CDR3 in DNA: TGTGCCTGGAGTACACCGGGACAGGTGACCTTTAAGCAGTACTTC. It translates to CAWSTPGQVTFKQYF.